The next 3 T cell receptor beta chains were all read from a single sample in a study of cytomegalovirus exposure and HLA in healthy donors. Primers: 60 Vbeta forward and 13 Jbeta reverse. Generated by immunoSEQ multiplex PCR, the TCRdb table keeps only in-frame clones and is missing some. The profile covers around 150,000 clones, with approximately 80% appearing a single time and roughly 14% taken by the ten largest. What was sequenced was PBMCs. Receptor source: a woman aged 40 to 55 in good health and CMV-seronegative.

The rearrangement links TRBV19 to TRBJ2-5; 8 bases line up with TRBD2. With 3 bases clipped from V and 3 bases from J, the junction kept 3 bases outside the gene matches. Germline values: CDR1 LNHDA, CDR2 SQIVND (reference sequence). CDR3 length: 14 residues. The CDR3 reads CASSIGTSKETQYF. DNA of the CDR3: TGTGCCAGTAGTATCGGGACTAGTAAAGAGACCCAGTACTTC.

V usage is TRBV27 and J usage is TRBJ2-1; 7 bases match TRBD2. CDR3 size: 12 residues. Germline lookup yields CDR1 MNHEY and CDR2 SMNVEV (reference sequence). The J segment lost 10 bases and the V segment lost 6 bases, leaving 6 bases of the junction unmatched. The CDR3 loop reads CASRGLLREQFF. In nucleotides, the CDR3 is TGTGCCAGCAGGGGACTATTACGCGAGCAGTTCTTC.

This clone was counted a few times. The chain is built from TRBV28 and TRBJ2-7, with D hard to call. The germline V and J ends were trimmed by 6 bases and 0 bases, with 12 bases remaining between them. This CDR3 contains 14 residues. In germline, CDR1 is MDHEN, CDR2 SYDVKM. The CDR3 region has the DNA TGTGCCAGCAGGGAAATCAGGTCCTCCTACGAGCAGTACTTC. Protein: CASREIRSSYEQYF. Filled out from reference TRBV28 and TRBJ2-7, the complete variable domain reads DVKVTQSSRYLVKRTGEKVFLECVQDMDHENMFWYRQDPGLGLRLIYFSYDVKMKEKGDIPEGYSVSREKKERFSLILESASTNQTSMYLCASREIRSSYEQYFGPGTRLTVT.